The 24 T cell receptor beta chains below come from one sample, sequenced in a study of blood T cells in healthy people across ages. PCR was performed a second time for about 7 to 11 cycles using a sample-barcoded 5' primer and a J-beta primer mix. In TCRdb, the 5' RACE reads were re-called with MiXCR into one record per CDR3 protein. The sample has over 1,500,000 distinct CDR3 sequences, 35% to 50% seen once. The sequenced material came from blood. These receptors came from a human donor in good health.

The chain recombines TRBV20-1 with TRBJ1-1; perhaps TRBD1 as D (5 bases). The CDR3 spans 14 residues. V was pared by 1 base and J by 1 base, with 10 bases between. Germline lookup yields CDR1 DFQATT and CDR2 SNEGSKA (reference sequence). The chain's CDR3 is CSARVTAWNTEAFF. The CDR3 DNA sequence: TGCAGTGCTAGAGTGACAGCGTGGAACACTGAAGCTTTCTTT.

V gene TRBV7-2 combines with J gene TRBJ2-5; 7 positions agree with TRBD1. The CDR3 covers 15 residues. After removal of 5 bases from V and 1 base from J, the junction contained 7 bases not matched to a gene. Germline CDR1 is SGHTA and CDR2 is FQGNSA. In nucleotides, the CDR3 is TGTGCCAGCAGCCAAGTGACAGGGCCCCAAGAGACCCAGTACTTC. This sequence encodes CASSQVTGPQETQYF.

Only a few counts were recorded for this clonotype. This sequence joins TRBV11-1 and TRBJ1-2, with 7 bases aligning to TRBD1. Germline V gene lookup returns CDR1 SGHAT and CDR2 FQDESV (reference sequence). J gave up 5 bases and V 5 bases, and 11 bases lay outside the gene matches. This CDR3 comprises 15 residues. In nucleotides, the CDR3 is TGTGCCAGCAGCACCCGACAGGGTGGGAATTATGGCTACACCTTC. It encodes CASSTRQGGNYGYTF.

This clonotype was detected only a few times. The chain joins TRBV25-1 to TRBJ2-4, with 9 bases identical to TRBD1. The junction had 10 bases not matched to a gene; V was cut back by 6 bases and J by 13 bases. Germline CDR1 reads MGHDK; CDR2 reads SYGVNS. The CDR3 runs to 13 residues. CDR3 bases: TGTGCCAGCAGGCGTACAGGGGGCAGATCGCAGTACTTC. Encoded protein: CASRRTGGRSQYF.

This chain joins TRBV7-2 and TRBJ2-5, with D perhaps given as TRBD1 or TRBD2 (7 bases each). This CDR3 region has 16 residues. Trimming shortened V by 5 bases and J by 7 bases, and 23 bases separated the two germline ends. The germline V gene has CDR1 SGHTA and CDR2 FQGNSA. CDR3 in DNA: TGTGCCAGCAGCAGGCAAGCGGGGCCATCAGGGGGGACCCAGTACTTC. This gives the protein CASSRQAGPSGGTQYF.

Remarks on this clonotype: Germline is not matched at one junction end, which may reflect a read error. This rearrangement joins TRBV7-2 to TRBJ2-3, with a weak D call TRBD2 (5 bases). Germline lookup yields CDR1 SGHTA and CDR2 FQGNSA. This CDR3 spans 14 amino acids. This CDR3 reads CASPGVQSTDTQYF. In DNA form, the CDR3 reads TGTGCCTCGCCCGGGGTTCAAAGCACCGATACGCAGTATTTT.

This clonotype appeared a few times. The chain uses TRBV7-3 and TRBJ2-3, with 13 nucleotides matching TRBD2. The CDR3 is 15 residues long. Germline V gene lookup returns CDR1 SGHTA and CDR2 FQGTGA. The V gene end was trimmed by 5 bases and the J gene end by 6 bases; junction bases not matched to a gene: 5. The CDR3 region is CASSTTSGGRDTQYF. The CDR3 nucleotides read TGTGCCAGCAGCACGACTAGCGGGGGGAGGGATACGCAGTATTTT.

This clonotype occurred many times. The rearrangement links TRBV7-2 to TRBJ2-1, with TRBD1 matching over 11 bases. The V and J ends lost 5 bases and 9 bases, in that order; junction bases with no gene match: 6. The CDR3 runs 14 residues. Germline V CDR1 and CDR2: SGHTA, FQGNSA. The CDR3 sequence: CASSPRTGGVEQFF. CDR3 in DNA: TGTGCCAGCAGCCCTAGGACAGGGGGCGTTGAGCAGTTCTTC.

This clonotype was seen only a few times. The rearrangement uses TRBV9 and TRBJ2-7; no clear D. CDR3 size: 13 residues. The germline V gene encodes CDR1 SGDLS and CDR2 YYNGEE. Trimming left V 2 bases short and J 3 bases short, with 9 bases between. DNA of the CDR3: TGTGCCAGCAGCGTTGCGGACGGCTACGAGCAGTACTTC. It specifies CASSVADGYEQYF.

This chain uses TRBV20-1 with TRBJ1-4, with D possibly TRBD1 on 5 matching bases. CDR1 is DFQATT, CDR2 SNEGSKA, per germline (reference sequence). V lost 1 base and J 10 bases, leaving 13 bases between the germline ends. The CDR3 contains 13 residues. CDR3 in amino acids: CSARGQGDGKLFF. As DNA, the CDR3 is TGCAGTGCTAGAGGGCAGGGTGATGGAAAACTGTTTTTT.

The chain is built from TRBV3-1 and TRBJ2-1; TRBD2 aligns across 7 bases. With V trimmed by 4 bases and J by 8 bases, 11 bases remained unmatched. Germline V gene lookup returns CDR1 LGHDT and CDR2 YNNKEL (reference sequence). This CDR3 region has 15 residues. In DNA form, the CDR3 reads TGTGCCAGCAGCCCTGACGGGGGGTATGGTGATGAGCAGTTCTTC. Its protein is CASSPDGGYGDEQFF.

The rearrangement links TRBV14 to TRBJ1-5, with 7 bases fitting TRBD1. CDR1 SGHDN and CDR2 FVKESK come from the germline V gene. Trimming removed 4 bases from V and 7 bases from J; junction bases left unmatched: 10. The CDR3 sequence is 15 residues long. The CDR3 DNA is TGTGCCAGCAGCCTCTTAGACAGGGTTGAACAGCCCCAGCATTTT. This codes for CASSLLDRVEQPQHF.

This clonotype was seen only a few times. The chain recombines TRBV9 with TRBJ2-3; 9 bases map to TRBD2. CDR1 is SGDLS and CDR2 is YYNGEE in the germline V gene. J was trimmed by 6 bases and V by 5 bases; bases with no gene match: 13. The CDR3 consists of 16 residues. CDR3 residues: CASSSWGRGGSDTQYF. CDR3 nucleotide sequence: TGTGCCAGCAGTTCCTGGGGGCGGGGGGGCTCGGATACGCAGTATTTT.

The V call is TRBV29-1, the J call TRBJ2-4, with 8 bases aligning to TRBD2. The J call may be in error: the DNA end matches TRBJ2-5 better. Germline values: CDR1 SQVTM, CDR2 ANQGSEA. This CDR3 has 14 amino acids. DNA of the CDR3: TGCAGCTTCGGACTAGCCGACATTTCGAAGACCCAGTACTTC. Residues: CSFGLADISKTQYF.

J is TRBJ2-5 and V is TRBV28, with no clear D. This CDR3 contains 12 residues. With 6 bases removed from V and 5 bases from J, the gap between germline ends came to 10 bases. In germline, CDR1 is MDHEN, CDR2 SYDVKM. CDR3 nucleotide sequence: TGTGCCAGCAGGGAAGGGTACGAGACCCAGTACTTC. It yields the protein CASREGYETQYF.

The J gene is TRBJ1-4, the V gene TRBV6-5; D is unresolved. Germline CDR1 and CDR2: MNHEY and SVGAGI. This CDR3 has 14 residues. V was pared by 0 bases and J by 8 bases, with 10 bases between. The chain's CDR3 is CASSYSPAEEKLFF. The CDR3 DNA follows: TGTGCCAGCAGTTACTCGCCGGCGGAGGAAAAACTGTTTTTT.

The chain recombines TRBV7-2 with TRBJ2-5; D is possibly TRBD2 (5 bases). This CDR3 comprises 16 residues. V lost 0 bases, J lost 1 base, and 12 bases lay in between. Germline V lookup: CDR1 SGHTA, CDR2 FQGNSA. The CDR3 loop reads CASSLAVTEGQETQYF. CDR3 coding DNA: TGTGCCAGCAGCTTAGCGGTAACCGAGGGCCAAGAGACCCAGTACTTC.

This chain links TRBV15 with TRBJ2-3; D possibly corresponds to TRBD2 (6 bases). V shed 0 bases and J shed 1 base, with 11 bases lying between them. The CDR3 has 16 residues. Germline CDR1 LNHNV, CDR2 YYDKDF (reference sequence). The CDR3 bases are TGTGCCACCAGCAGAGATGTAGCGGCAGGCACAGATACGCAGTATTTT. This translates into CATSRDVAAGTDTQYF.

V and J are TRBV4-1 and TRBJ1-1; D possibly corresponds to TRBD1 (6 bases). CDR3 length: 17 amino acids. CDR1 is MGHRA, CDR2 YSYEKL, per germline. Trimming removed 0 bases from V and 2 bases from J, with 16 bases in between. The CDR3 coding sequence is TGCGCCAGCAGCCAAGAGGGAACCGGGACACCAAACACTGAAGCTTTCTTT. Translated, it gives CASSQEGTGTPNTEAFF.

The V call is TRBV20-1, the J call TRBJ1-1, with no clear D. The CDR3 spans 15 residues. Germline V gene data show CDR1 as DFQATT and CDR2 as SNEGSKA (reference sequence). V was shortened by 0 bases and J by 6 bases, with 17 bases between the two germline ends. CDR3 amino acids: CSARDIGRLGAEAFF. CDR3 in DNA: TGCAGTGCTAGAGATATAGGACGTTTGGGTGCTGAAGCTTTCTTT.

V gene TRBV5-5 combines with J gene TRBJ2-5; D tentatively fits TRBD1 or TRBD2 (5 bases each). CDR3 length equals 15 residues. Germline V lookup: CDR1 SGHKS, CDR2 YYEKEE (reference sequence). V lost 0 bases and J lost 3, with 12 bases in between. CDR3 nucleotide sequence: TGTGCCAGCAGCTTGGGCCGGGGCGGAAAAGAGACCCAGTACTTC. Residues: CASSLGRGGKETQYF.

This sequence joins TRBV27 and TRBJ2-5, with 8 bases aligning to TRBD1. CDR1 is MNHEY, CDR2 SMNVEV, per germline (reference sequence). The V segment lost 4 bases and the J segment 0 bases; nucleotides outside the gene matches: 13. CDR3 size: 18 residues. The CDR3 sequence is CASSSHRGRYQHQETQYF. The CDR3 DNA reads as TGTGCCAGCAGTTCCCACAGGGGGAGATACCAACACCAAGAGACCCAGTACTTC.

The chain combines TRBV18 with TRBJ2-5, with no clear D. Germline V CDR1 and CDR2: KGHSH, LQKENI. Trimming stripped 0 bases from V and 2 bases from J, with 10 bases between. CDR3 size: 15 residues. The chain's CDR3 is CASSPPQRPQETQYF. The CDR3 DNA sequence: TGTGCCAGCTCACCACCGCAGCGTCCTCAAGAGACCCAGTACTTC.

The CDR3 is CSARRTGFYNEQFF. The DNA of the CDR3 is TGCAGTGCTAGAAGGACAGGGTTCTACAATGAGCAGTTCTTC. The genes are TRBV20-1 and TRBJ2-1; 8 positions agree with TRBD1. Germline CDR1 reads DFQATT; CDR2 reads SNEGSKA (reference sequence). J lost 3 bases, V lost 2 bases, and 3 bases had no gene match. The CDR3 contains 14 residues.